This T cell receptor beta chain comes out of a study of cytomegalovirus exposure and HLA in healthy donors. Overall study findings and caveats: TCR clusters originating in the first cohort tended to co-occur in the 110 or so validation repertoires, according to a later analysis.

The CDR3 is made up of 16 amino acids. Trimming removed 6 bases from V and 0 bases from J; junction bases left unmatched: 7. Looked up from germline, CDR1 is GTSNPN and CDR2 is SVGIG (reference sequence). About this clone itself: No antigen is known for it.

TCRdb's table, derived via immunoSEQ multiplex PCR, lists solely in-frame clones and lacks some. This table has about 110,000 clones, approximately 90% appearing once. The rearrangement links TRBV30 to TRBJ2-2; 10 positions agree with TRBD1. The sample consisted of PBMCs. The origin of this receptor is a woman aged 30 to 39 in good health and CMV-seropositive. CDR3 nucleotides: TGTGCCTGCCCGGGTGACAGGGGGCCGAACACCGGGGAGCTGTTTTTT. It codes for CACPGDRGPNTGELFF.